The next 12 T cell receptor beta chains were all read from a single sample in a study of CD8 T cells in Susac syndrome. RNA amounts of roughly 0.5 to 1 ug underwent reverse transcription with random hexamers. TCRdb re-analysed the immunoSEQ multiplex PCR reads in MiXCR, keeping a single row per CDR3 protein. The sample holds 200,000 to 250,000 distinct CDR3 sequences, about 94% seen once. The sequenced sample was CD4+ T cells from PBMCs. All receptors come from a human donor with Susac syndrome.

The chain is built from TRBV4-3 and TRBJ1-6, with D unresolved. Germline V lookup: CDR1 LGHNA, CDR2 YSLEER. This CDR3 has 15 residues. Trimming stripped 0 bases from V and 7 bases from J, with 10 bases between. CDR3 protein: CASSQDKVPNSPLHF. The CDR3 DNA is TGCGCCAGCAGCCAAGATAAGGTTCCGAATTCACCCCTCCACTTT.

The chain carries TRBV27 and TRBJ1-6; D gene uncertain. V lost 2 bases and J lost 9, with 11 bases in between. The CDR3 covers 14 residues. Germline CDR1 and CDR2: MNHEY and SMNVEV (reference sequence). CDR3 sequence (DNA): TGTGCCAGCAGTTTAGCGGGGAATGGTTCACCCCTCCACTTT. Translating it yields CASSLAGNGSPLHF.

The V gene is TRBV6-2 or TRBV6-3, the J gene TRBJ2-3, with a tentative D call TRBD2 (6 bases). Trimming pared 6 bases from V and 2 bases from J, leaving 12 bases between. Germline V gives CDR1 MNHEY, CDR2 SVGEGT. The length of the CDR3 is 14 residues. The CDR3: CASSRLENTDTQYF. DNA for the CDR3: TGTGCCAGCAGCCGACTAGAGAACACAGATACGCAGTATTTT.

The CDR3 region is CASSQDVRVANYGYTF. In nucleotides, the CDR3 is TGTGCCAGCAGCCAAGATGTTCGGGTAGCTAACTATGGCTACACCTTC. The chain couples TRBV4-2 to TRBJ1-2, with no clear D. Trimming removed 0 bases from V and 0 bases from J, with 11 bases in between. From germline, CDR1 is LGHNA and CDR2 YNFKEQ. The CDR3 runs to 16 residues.

The V call is TRBV20-1, the J call TRBJ2-7, with 8 bases that match TRBD1. Trimming took 6 bases from V and 3 from J; bases not matched to a gene: 7. The CDR3 is made up of 13 amino acids. Per germline, CDR1 DFQATT and CDR2 SNEGSKA (reference sequence). The CDR3 DNA follows: TGCAGTGCGAGCACAGGGGGGAACTACGAGCAGTACTTC. This codes for CSASTGGNYEQYF.

The chain employs TRBV11-2 and TRBJ1-1; unclear D gene. This CDR3 contains 14 residues. Trimming shortened V by 1 base and J by 0 bases, and 6 bases separated the two germline ends. In germline, CDR1 is SGHAT, CDR2 FQNNGV. This chain's CDR3 is CASSLVTMNTEAFF. As DNA, the CDR3 is TGTGCCAGCAGCTTAGTAACGATGAACACTGAAGCTTTCTTT.

This chain uses TRBV11-1 with TRBJ2-1, with TRBD2 as a possible D gene (5 bases). This CDR3 region has 15 residues. Looked up from germline, CDR1 is SGHAT and CDR2 is FQDESV (reference sequence). Trimming left V 0 bases short and J 0 bases short, with 6 bases between. The CDR3 DNA is TGTGCCAGCAGCTTAGCGGGGAGCTCCTACAATGAGCAGTTCTTC. It specifies CASSLAGSSYNEQFF.

The chain uses TRBV30 and TRBJ1-3, with TRBD1 identical over 7 bases. CDR1 and CDR2 (germline): GTSNPN, SVGIG (reference sequence). Trimming at V came to 4 bases and at J to 4 bases, leaving 10 bases not matched to a gene. The CDR3 consists of 15 residues. CDR3 sequence: CAWTTLGGLGNTIYF. CDR3 DNA: TGTGCCTGGACCACCCTAGGGGGCCTAGGAAACACCATATATTTT.

This rearrangement joins TRBV30 to TRBJ1-1; D call uncertain. The CDR3 consists of 13 residues. CDR1 GTSNPN and CDR2 SVGIG come from the germline V gene (reference sequence). Trimming stripped 2 bases from V and 1 base from J, with 8 bases between. The CDR3 nucleotides are TGTGCCTGGAGTAGTCAAAAGAACACTGAAGCTTTCTTT. It encodes CAWSSQKNTEAFF.

The chain couples TRBV4-1 to TRBJ1-5; D ambiguous. This CDR3 comprises 16 residues. V dropped 0 bases and J dropped 10 bases, with 19 bases sitting between them. Germline CDR1 MGHRA, CDR2 YSYEKL. CDR3 DNA sequence: TGCGCCAGCAGCCAAGATCTCATCGTCAGGCGTTCCCCCCAGCATTTT. Translation: CASSQDLIVRRSPQHF.

This chain uses TRBV5-1 with TRBJ1-1, with a weak D call TRBD1 (5 bases). Per germline, CDR1 SGHRS and CDR2 YFSETQ. This CDR3 has 14 amino acids. The V gene lost 6 bases and the J gene lost 5 bases, with 17 bases spanning the gap. In DNA form, the CDR3 reads TGCGCCAGCACCGCTCAGGGCCTGGGGACTGAAGCTTTCTTT. As protein: CASTAQGLGTEAFF.

V usage is TRBV5-4 and J usage is TRBJ1-5; D is uncertain. Per the germline V gene, CDR1 is SGHNT and CDR2 is YYREEE (reference sequence). Trimming took off 4 bases at V and 2 bases at J, with 10 bases between the two ends. The CDR3 is 14 residues long. The CDR3 loop is CASSADGGNQPQHF. The CDR3 DNA sequence: TGTGCCAGCAGCGCCGATGGGGGCAATCAGCCCCAGCATTTT.